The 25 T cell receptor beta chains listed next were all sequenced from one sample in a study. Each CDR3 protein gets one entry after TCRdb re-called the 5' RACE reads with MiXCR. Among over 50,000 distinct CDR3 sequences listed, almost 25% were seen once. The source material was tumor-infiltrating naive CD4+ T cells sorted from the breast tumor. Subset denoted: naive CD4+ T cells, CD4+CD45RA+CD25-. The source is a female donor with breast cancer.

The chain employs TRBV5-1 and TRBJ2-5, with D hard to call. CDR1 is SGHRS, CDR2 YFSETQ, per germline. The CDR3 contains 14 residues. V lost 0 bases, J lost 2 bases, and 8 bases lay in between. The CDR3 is CASSLVGEQETQYF. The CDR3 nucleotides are TGCGCCAGCAGCTTGGTCGGTGAGCAAGAGACCCAGTACTTC. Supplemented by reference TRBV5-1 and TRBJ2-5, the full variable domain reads KAGVTQTPRYLIKTRGQQVTLSCSPISGHRSVSWYQQTPGQGLQFLFEYFSETQRNKGNFPGRFSGRQFSNSRSEMNVSTLELGDSALYLCASSLVGEQETQYFGPGTRLLVL.

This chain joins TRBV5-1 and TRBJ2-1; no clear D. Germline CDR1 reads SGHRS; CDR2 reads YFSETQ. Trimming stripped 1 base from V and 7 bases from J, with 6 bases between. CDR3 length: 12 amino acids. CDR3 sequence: CASSLSINEQFF. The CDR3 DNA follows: TGCGCCAGCAGCTTGTCCATAAATGAGCAGTTCTTC. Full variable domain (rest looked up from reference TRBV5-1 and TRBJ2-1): KAGVTQTPRYLIKTRGQQVTLSCSPISGHRSVSWYQQTPGQGLQFLFEYFSETQRNKGNFPGRFSGRQFSNSRSEMNVSTLELGDSALYLCASSLSINEQFFGPGTRLTVL.

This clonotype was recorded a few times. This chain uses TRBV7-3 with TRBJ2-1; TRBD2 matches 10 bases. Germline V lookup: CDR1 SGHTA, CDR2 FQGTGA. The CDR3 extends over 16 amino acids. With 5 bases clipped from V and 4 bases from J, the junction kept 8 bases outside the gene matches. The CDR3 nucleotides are TGTGCCAGCAGCCGACAAGCGGGAGGGGGGTACAATGAGCAGTTCTTC. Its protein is CASSRQAGGGYNEQFF.

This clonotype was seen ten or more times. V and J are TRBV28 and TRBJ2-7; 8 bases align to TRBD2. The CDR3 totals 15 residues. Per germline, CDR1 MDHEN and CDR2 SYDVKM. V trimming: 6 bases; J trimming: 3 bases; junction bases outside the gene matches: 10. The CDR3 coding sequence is TGTGCCAGCAGCCCCGGGGTAGCGGGAAACTACGAGCAGTACTTC. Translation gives CASSPGVAGNYEQYF.

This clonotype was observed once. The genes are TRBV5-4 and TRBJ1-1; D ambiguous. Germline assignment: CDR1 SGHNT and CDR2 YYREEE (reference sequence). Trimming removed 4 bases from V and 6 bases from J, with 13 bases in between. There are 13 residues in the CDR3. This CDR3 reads CASSPVRSAEAFF. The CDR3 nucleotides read TGTGCCAGCAGCCCGGTCCGCTCCGCTGAAGCTTTCTTT.

The CDR3 sequence is CATSDSGGGKNIQYF. CDR3 nucleotides: TGTGCCACCAGTGATAGTGGGGGCGGCAAAAACATTCAGTACTTC. V and J are TRBV24-1 and TRBJ2-4; tentative D call: TRBD1 (6 bases). CDR3 size: 15 residues. CDR1 and CDR2 from the germline V gene are KGHDR and SFDVKD. Between the trimmed V and J ends, which lost 3 bases and 3 bases, there was a span of 11 bases.

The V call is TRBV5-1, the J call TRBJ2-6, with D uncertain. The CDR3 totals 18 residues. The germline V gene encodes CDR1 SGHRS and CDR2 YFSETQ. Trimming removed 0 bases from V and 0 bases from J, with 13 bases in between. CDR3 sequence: CASSLGTTASSGANVLTF. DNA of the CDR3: TGCGCCAGCAGCTTGGGGACCACAGCAAGCTCTGGGGCCAACGTCCTGACTTTC.

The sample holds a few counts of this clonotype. The CDR3 nucleotides are TGTGCCAGCAGTTACGGGGCAGGGGGCTCCGTTGAGCAGTTCTTC. Its protein product is CASSYGAGGSVEQFF. The V call is TRBV6-2 or TRBV6-3, the J call TRBJ2-1; TRBD1 aligns across 8 bases. V shed 2 bases and J 9 bases; nucleotides not matched to a gene: 9. The CDR3 totals 15 residues. Germline V gene data show CDR1 as MNHEY and CDR2 as SVGEGT.

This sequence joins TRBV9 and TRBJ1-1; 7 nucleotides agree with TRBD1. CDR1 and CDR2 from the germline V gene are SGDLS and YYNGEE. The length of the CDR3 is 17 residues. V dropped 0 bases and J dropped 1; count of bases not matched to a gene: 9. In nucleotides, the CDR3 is TGTGCCAGCAGCGTAGCCCCCAGGGGGGAAAGGAACACTGAAGCTTTCTTT. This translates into CASSVAPRGERNTEAFF.

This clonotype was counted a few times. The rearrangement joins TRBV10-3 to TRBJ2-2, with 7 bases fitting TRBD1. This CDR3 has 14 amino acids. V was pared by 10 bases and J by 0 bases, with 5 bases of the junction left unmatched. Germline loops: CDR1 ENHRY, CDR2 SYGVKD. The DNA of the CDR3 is TGTGCCACCAAGGGGGCCGCGAACACCGGGGAGCTGTTTTTT. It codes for CATKGAANTGELFF.

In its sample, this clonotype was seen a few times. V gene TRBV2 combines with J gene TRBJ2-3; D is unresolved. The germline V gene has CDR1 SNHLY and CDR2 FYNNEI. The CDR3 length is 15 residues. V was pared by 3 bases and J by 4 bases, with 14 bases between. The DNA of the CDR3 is TGTGCCAGCAGTGATGATGTGGTAGCTTCAGATACGCAGTATTTT. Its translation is CASSDDVVASDTQYF.

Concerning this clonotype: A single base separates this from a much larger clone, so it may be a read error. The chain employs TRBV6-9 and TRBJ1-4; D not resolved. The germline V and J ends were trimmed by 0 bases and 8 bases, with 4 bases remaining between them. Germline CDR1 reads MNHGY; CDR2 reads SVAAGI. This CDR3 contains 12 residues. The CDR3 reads CASSYSREKLFF. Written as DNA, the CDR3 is TGTGCCAGCAGTTATTCGAGGGAAAAACTGTTTTTT.

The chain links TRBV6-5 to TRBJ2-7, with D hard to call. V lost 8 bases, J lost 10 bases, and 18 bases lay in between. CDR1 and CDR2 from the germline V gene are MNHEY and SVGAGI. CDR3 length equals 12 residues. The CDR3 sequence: CASGQTFTFQYF. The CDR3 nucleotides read TGTGCCAGCGGCCAGACTTTCACGTTTCAGTACTTC.

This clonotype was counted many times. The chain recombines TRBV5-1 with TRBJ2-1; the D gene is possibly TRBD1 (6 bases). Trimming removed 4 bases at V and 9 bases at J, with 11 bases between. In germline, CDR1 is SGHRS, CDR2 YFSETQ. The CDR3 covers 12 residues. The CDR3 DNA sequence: TGCGCCAGCAGCCGTCAGGGGACTGAGCAGTTCTTC. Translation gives CASSRQGTEQFF. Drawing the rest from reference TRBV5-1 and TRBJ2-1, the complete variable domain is KAGVTQTPRYLIKTRGQQVTLSCSPISGHRSVSWYQQTPGQGLQFLFEYFSETQRNKGNFPGRFSGRQFSNSRSEMNVSTLELGDSALYLCASSRQGTEQFFGPGTRLTVL.

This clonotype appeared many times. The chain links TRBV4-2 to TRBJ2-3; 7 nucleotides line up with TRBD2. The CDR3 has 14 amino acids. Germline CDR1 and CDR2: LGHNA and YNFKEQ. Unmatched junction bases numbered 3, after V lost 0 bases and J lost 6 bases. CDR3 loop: CASSQETSSDTQYF. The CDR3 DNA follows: TGTGCCAGCAGCCAAGAGACTAGCTCGGATACGCAGTATTTT.

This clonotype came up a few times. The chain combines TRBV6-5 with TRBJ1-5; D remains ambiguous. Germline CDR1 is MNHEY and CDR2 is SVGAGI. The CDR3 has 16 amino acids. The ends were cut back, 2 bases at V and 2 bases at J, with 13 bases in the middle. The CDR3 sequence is CASSYRASFGNQPQHF. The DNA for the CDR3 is TGTGCCAGCAGTTACAGGGCGAGTTTCGGCAATCAGCCCCAGCATTTT.

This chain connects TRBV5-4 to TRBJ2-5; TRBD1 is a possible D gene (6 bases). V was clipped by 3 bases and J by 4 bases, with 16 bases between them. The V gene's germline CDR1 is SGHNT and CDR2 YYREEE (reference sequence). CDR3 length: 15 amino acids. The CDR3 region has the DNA TGTGCCAGCAGCTCCCGGGACACCCTGGGAGAGACCCAGTACTTC. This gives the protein CASSSRDTLGETQYF.

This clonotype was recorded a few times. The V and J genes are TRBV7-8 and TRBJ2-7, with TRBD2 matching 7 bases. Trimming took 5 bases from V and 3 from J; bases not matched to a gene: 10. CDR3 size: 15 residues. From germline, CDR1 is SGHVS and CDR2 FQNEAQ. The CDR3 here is CASSPPLGGSYEQYF. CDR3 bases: TGTGCCAGCAGCCCACCACTCGGCGGGAGCTACGAGCAGTACTTC.

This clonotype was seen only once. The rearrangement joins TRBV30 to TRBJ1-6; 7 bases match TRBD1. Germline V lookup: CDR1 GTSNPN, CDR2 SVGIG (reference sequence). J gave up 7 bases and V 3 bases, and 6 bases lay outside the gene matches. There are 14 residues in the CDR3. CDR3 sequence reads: CAWRKDRANSPLHF. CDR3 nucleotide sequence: TGTGCCTGGAGAAAAGACAGGGCGAATTCACCCCTCCACTTT. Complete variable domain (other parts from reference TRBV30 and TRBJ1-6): SQTIHQWPATLVQPVGSPLSLECTVEGTSNPNLYWYRQAAGRGLQLLFYSVGIGQISSEVPQNLSASRPQDRQFILSSKKLLLSDSGFYLCAWRKDRANSPLHFGNGTRLTVT.

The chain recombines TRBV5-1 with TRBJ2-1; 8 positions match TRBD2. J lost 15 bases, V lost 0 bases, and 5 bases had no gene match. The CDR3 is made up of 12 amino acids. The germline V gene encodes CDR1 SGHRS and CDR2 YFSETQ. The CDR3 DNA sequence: TGCGCCAGCAGCTTGGAACGGGAGGGCTTGTTCTTC. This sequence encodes CASSLEREGLFF.

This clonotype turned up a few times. The CDR3 here is CASSPDGEVPGGYTF. DNA for the CDR3: TGCGCCAGCAGCCCTGACGGGGAGGTTCCCGGTGGCTACACCTTC. The gene calls are TRBV5-1 and TRBJ1-2; D unclear. The V end lost 4 bases, the J end lost 7 bases, and 20 bases lay between the germline ends. The length of the CDR3 is 15 residues. From germline, CDR1 is SGHRS and CDR2 YFSETQ.

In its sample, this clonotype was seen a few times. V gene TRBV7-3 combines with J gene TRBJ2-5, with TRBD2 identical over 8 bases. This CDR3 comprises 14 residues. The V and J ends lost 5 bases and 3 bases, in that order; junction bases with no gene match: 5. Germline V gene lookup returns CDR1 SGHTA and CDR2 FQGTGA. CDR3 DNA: TGTGCCAGCAGCCCCCGGGGGGGAGAAGAGACCCAGTACTTC. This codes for CASSPRGGEETQYF.

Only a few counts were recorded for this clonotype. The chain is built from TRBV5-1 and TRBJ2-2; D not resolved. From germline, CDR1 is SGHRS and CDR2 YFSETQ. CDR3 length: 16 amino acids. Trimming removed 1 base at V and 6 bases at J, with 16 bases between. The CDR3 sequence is CASSLIGPAAPGELFF. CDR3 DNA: TGCGCCAGCAGCTTGATCGGACCAGCAGCCCCCGGGGAGCTGTTTTTT.

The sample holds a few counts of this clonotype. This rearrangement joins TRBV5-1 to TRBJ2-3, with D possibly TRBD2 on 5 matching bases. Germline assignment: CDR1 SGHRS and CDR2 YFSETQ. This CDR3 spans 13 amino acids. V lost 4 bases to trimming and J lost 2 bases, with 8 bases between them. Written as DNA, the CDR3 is TGCGCCAGCAGCAAGACTATCACAGATACGCAGTATTTT. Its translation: CASSKTITDTQYF.

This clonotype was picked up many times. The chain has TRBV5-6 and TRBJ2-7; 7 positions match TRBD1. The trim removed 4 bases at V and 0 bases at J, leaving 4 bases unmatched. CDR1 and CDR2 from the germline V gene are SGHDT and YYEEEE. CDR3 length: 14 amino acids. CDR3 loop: CASSRGQSSYEQYF. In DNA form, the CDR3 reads TGTGCCAGCAGCCGGGGACAGTCCTCCTACGAGCAGTACTTC.